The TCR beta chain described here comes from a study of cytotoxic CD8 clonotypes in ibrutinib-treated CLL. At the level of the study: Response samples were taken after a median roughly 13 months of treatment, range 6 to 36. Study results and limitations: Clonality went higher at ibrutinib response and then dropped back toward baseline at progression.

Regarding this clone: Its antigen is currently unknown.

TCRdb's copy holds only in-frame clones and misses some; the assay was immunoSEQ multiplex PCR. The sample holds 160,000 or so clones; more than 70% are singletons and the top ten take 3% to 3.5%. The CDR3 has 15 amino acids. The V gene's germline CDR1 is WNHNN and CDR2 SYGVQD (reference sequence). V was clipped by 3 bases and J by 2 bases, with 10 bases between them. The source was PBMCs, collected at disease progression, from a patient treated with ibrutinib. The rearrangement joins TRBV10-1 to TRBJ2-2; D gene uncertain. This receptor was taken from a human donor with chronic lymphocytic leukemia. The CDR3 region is CASSDYRPNTGELFF. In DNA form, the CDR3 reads TGCGCCAGCAGTGACTACCGCCCCAACACCGGGGAGCTGTTTTTT.